A single T cell receptor beta chain is shown here with its context. V lost 3 bases to trimming and J lost 4 bases, with 15 bases between them. The germline V gene encodes CDR1 MDHEN and CDR2 SYDVKM. The CDR3 length is 16 residues. This sample stems from a study of blood T cell repertoires in COVID-19. The assay was immunoSEQ multiplex PCR, and TCRdb's table has in-frame clones only and misses some. The sample contains roughly 110,000 clones, about 88% of which appear only once. Sequences were obtained from peripheral blood. The chain recombines TRBV28 with TRBJ2-2; weak D call: TRBD2 (7 bases). The TCR originated in a woman aged 70 to 79 who had recovered from COVID-19. The CDR3 reads CASSLWGGAGTGELFF. CDR3 sequence (DNA): TGTGCCAGCAGTTTGTGGGGGGGCGCGGGCACCGGGGAGCTGTTTTTT.